These 14 T cell receptor beta chains were sequenced from one sample in a study of T cells in Graves' hyperthyroidism and ophthalmopathy. Amplification of TCR beta CDR3 regions was performed using RNA transcripts as template. With the HTBI primer set, the TCR CDR3 went through a first round of RT-PCR. In TCRdb, the multiplex PCR reads were re-called with MiXCR into one record per CDR3 protein. This table holds approximately 630,000 distinct CDR3 sequences, about 16% found once. What was sequenced was blood. The receptors here all came from a woman in her thirties with Graves' hyperthyroidism.

This clonotype was detected many times. The junction differs from germline at one of its ends, possibly a read error. The rearrangement uses TRBV30 and TRBJ2-3; 8 nucleotides match TRBD2. CDR3 length: 15 amino acids. The V gene's germline CDR1 is GTSNPN and CDR2 SVGIG (reference sequence). CDR3 in DNA: TGCGCCTGGGCCCGGGGGGGCTCCTTCACAGATACGCAGTATTTT. It is translated as CAWARGGSFTDTQYF.

In its sample, this clonotype was seen many times. The chain couples TRBV2 to TRBJ1-2; 7 positions match TRBD1. Germline CDR1 and CDR2: SNHLY and FYNNEI. This CDR3 is built from 15 residues. Germline trimming cut 6 bases from V and 4 bases from J; bases unmatched to any gene: 11. DNA of the CDR3: TGTGCCAGCAGCATCAGACAGGGCGGGACCTATGGCTACACCTTC. The encoded protein is CASSIRQGGTYGYTF.

Concerning this clonotype itself: This may be a read error: a much more frequent sequence differs by one nucleotide. This chain joins TRBV6-2 or TRBV6-3 and TRBJ2-7; the match to TRBD2 covers 7 bases. The CDR3 loop spans 15 amino acids. CDR1 and CDR2 from the germline V gene are MNHEY and SVGEGT. CDR3 protein: CASTGLLGRDYKQYF. The CDR3 region has the DNA TGTGCCAGCACAGGGTTGTTAGGGAGGGACTACAAGCAGTACTTC.

Comment on this clonotype: The junction and the germline gene differ at one end; a read error may be behind it. CDR3 loop: CAGSPWEGELFF. The CDR3 DNA follows: TGTGCCGGCAGCCCATGGGAGGGGGAGCTGTTTTTT. The chain uses TRBV11-3 and TRBJ2-2; maybe TRBD2 (5 bases). CDR1 SGHNT and CDR2 YENEEA come from the germline V gene. This CDR3 spans 12 amino acids.

CDR3 in DNA: TGTGCCAGCTCACCACTGGGGGTATACGCCTACAATGAGCAGTTCTTC. Translated: CASSPLGVYAYNEQFF. The genes are TRBV18 and TRBJ2-1; D could derive from TRBD1 or TRBD2 (5 bases each). CDR1 is KGHSH, CDR2 LQKENI, per germline. Trimming stripped 1 base from V and 2 bases from J, with 12 bases between. The CDR3 has 16 residues.

This clonotype was seen at least ten times. The genes are TRBV27 and TRBJ1-1; the D gene is possibly TRBD1 (5 bases). V shed 7 bases and J shed 0 bases, with 9 bases lying between them. The CDR3 has 13 residues. The germline gives CDR1 MNHEY, CDR2 SMNVEV (reference sequence). CDR3 in DNA: TGTGCCAGCAAGGGGAGCGTGAACACTGAAGCTTTCTTT. Its translation is CASKGSVNTEAFF.

This clonotype has more than one count but fewer than ten. The chain is built from TRBV5-1 and TRBJ2-2, with D possibly being TRBD1 or TRBD2 (5 bases each). Germline lookup yields CDR1 SGHRS and CDR2 YFSETQ. The V gene lost 4 bases and the J gene lost 0 bases, with 10 bases spanning the gap. The CDR3 contains 15 residues. The CDR3 spells CASSMGVTNTGELFF. The CDR3 DNA reads as TGCGCCAGCAGCATGGGGGTCACGAACACCGGGGAGCTGTTTTTT.

This clonotype was seen at least ten times. The CDR3 nucleotides read TGTGCCAGCAGCTCGACCCTGGGCACGGGCAATGAGCAGTTCTTC. As protein: CASSSTLGTGNEQFF. The V gene is TRBV11-2, the J gene TRBJ2-1, with D hard to call. The CDR3 runs 15 residues. The V end lost 4 bases, the J end lost 6 bases, and 16 bases lay between the germline ends. CDR1 and CDR2 (germline): SGHAT, FQNNGV. The full variable domain, with the rest looked up from reference TRBV11-2 and TRBJ2-1, is EAGVAQSPRYKIIEKRQSVAFWCNPISGHATLYWYQQILGQGPKLLIQFQNNGVVDDSQLPKDRFSAERLKGVDSTLKIQPAKLEDSAVYLCASSSTLGTGNEQFFGPGTRLTVL.

Details on this clonotype: This may be a read error: a much more frequent sequence differs by one nucleotide. This rearrangement joins TRBV15 to TRBJ2-5; tentative D call: TRBD1 (6 bases). The J call is doubtful: the DNA matches TRBJ2-1 better. CDR3 size: 15 residues. In germline, CDR1 is LNHNV, CDR2 YYDKDF (reference sequence). CDR3 protein: CATSRGTADQETQFF. CDR3 bases: TGTGCCACCAGCAGAGGGACAGCCGATCAAGAGACCCAGTTCTTC.

This chain joins TRBV5-1 and TRBJ2-7; D gene uncertain. V lost 4 bases, J lost 0 bases, and 11 bases lay in between. Germline CDR1 and CDR2: SGHRS and YFSETQ. CDR3 length: 14 amino acids. CDR3 amino acids: CASSKGPSSYEQYF. As DNA, the CDR3 is TGCGCCAGCAGCAAAGGACCCAGCTCCTACGAGCAGTACTTC.

Of note for this clonotype: A much larger clone differs from this one at a single base, so this may be a read error. J is TRBJ1-5 and V is TRBV12-3 or TRBV12-4, with unresolved D. There are 13 residues in the CDR3. This chain's CDR3 is CASSWNSNRPQHF. The CDR3 nucleotides read TGTGCCAGCAGCTGGAATAGCAATCGGCCCCAGCATTTT.

V and J are TRBV12-3 or TRBV12-4 and TRBJ2-7; 8 bases are a match to TRBD2. This CDR3 has 15 residues. V gave up 1 base and J gave up 4 bases; unmatched junction bases: 6. This chain's CDR3 is CASSLGGRRRYEQYF. As DNA, the CDR3 is TGTGCCAGCAGTTTAGGCGGGAGGAGGAGGTACGAGCAGTACTTC.

This clonotype appeared many times. The chain uses TRBV7-9 and TRBJ2-2; 10 nucleotides match TRBD2. The V and J ends lost 6 bases and 7 bases, in that order; junction bases with no gene match: 8. CDR1 and CDR2 (germline): SEHNR, FQNEAQ (reference sequence). This CDR3 contains 15 residues. The CDR3 bases are TGTGCCAGCAGAACAACTAGCGGGACGGTCGGGGAGCTGTTTTTT. Amino acid sequence: CASRTTSGTVGELFF. Using reference TRBV7-9 and TRBJ2-2 for the parts outside the CDR3, the full variable domain is DTGVSQNPRHKITKRGQNVTFRCDPISEHNRLYWYRQTLGQGPEFLTYFQNEAQLEKSRLLSDRFSAERPKGSFSTLEIQRTEQGDSAMYLCASRTTSGTVGELFFGEGSRLTVL.

This clonotype appeared many times. CDR3 amino acids: CASSLGAKEKLFF. CDR3 nucleotides: TGTGCCAGCTCACTGGGTGCGAAAGAAAAACTGTTTTTT. The gene calls are TRBV18 and TRBJ1-4; D ambiguous. Trimming cost V 4 bases and J 8 bases, with 11 bases left between them. Germline V CDR1 and CDR2: KGHSH, LQKENI. This CDR3 contains 13 residues.